The 22 T cell receptor beta chains below come from one sample, sequenced in a study of control samples from healthy donors and cancer patients. The protocol was immunoSEQ multiplex PCR, while the TCRdb copy is restricted to in-frame clones and leaves out a portion. Among roughly 90,000 clones listed, roughly nine tenths were seen once. Sequencing was done on a sample of PBMCs. All receptors come from a woman aged 50 to 60 with colorectal cancer.

The CDR3 is CASKKDRGYGELFF. CDR3 sequence (DNA): TGTGCCAGCAAAAAGGACAGGGGGTACGGGGAGCTGTTTTTT. This chain joins TRBV2 and TRBJ2-2, with 10 bases matching TRBD1. CDR1 and CDR2 (germline): SNHLY, FYNNEI. The CDR3 runs 14 residues. V shed 7 bases and J 7 bases; nucleotides not matched to a gene: 6.

The genes are TRBV30 and TRBJ1-1; 8 nucleotides align to TRBD1. From germline, CDR1 is GTSNPN and CDR2 SVGIG (reference sequence). The J segment lost 5 bases and the V segment lost 3 bases, leaving 5 bases of the junction unmatched. This CDR3 has 13 amino acids. In DNA, the CDR3 is TGTGCCTGGAGCGACAGGGGAGCAACTGAAGCTTTCTTT. It is translated as CAWSDRGATEAFF.

This rearrangement joins TRBV28 to TRBJ1-2; D possibly corresponds to TRBD1 (5 bases). CDR3 length: 13 amino acids. Trimming removed 5 bases from V and 6 bases from J, with 13 bases in between. Germline V gene sequence: CDR1 MDHEN, CDR2 SYDVKM. CDR3 residues: CASSSRGTDGYTF. CDR3 DNA: TGTGCCAGCAGTAGCCGGGGGACTGATGGCTACACCTTC.

The V and J genes are TRBV12-3 or TRBV12-4 and TRBJ1-6, with no clear D. V was pared by 4 bases and J by 14 bases, with 12 bases between. This CDR3 is 12 amino acids long. The CDR3 DNA follows: TGTGCCAGCAGTTACGAACGGGTATCCCTCCACTTT. It specifies CASSYERVSLHF.

V usage is TRBV7-2 and J usage is TRBJ1-6, with D tentatively TRBD1 (5 bases). Germline CDR1 is SGHTA and CDR2 is FQGNSA. This CDR3 has 17 amino acids. Trimming pared 2 bases from V and 0 bases from J, leaving 11 bases between. The CDR3 DNA follows: TGTGCCAGCAGCTTAATGGGGCAGGACTCCTATAATTCACCCCTCCACTTT. Translating it yields CASSLMGQDSYNSPLHF. The whole variable domain, filled in from reference TRBV7-2 and TRBJ1-6, reads GAGVSQSPSNKVTEKGKDVELRCDPISGHTALYWYRQSLGQGLEFLIYFQGNSAPDKSGLPSDRFSAERTGGSVSTLTIQRTQQEDSAVYLCASSLMGQDSYNSPLHFGNGTRLTVT.

This chain links TRBV9 with TRBJ2-1; 12 bases align to TRBD2. Germline V gene lookup returns CDR1 SGDLS and CDR2 YYNGEE. With 4 bases clipped from V and 10 bases from J, the junction kept 6 bases outside the gene matches. The CDR3 loop spans 14 amino acids. CDR3 DNA: TGTGCCAGCAGCACTAGCGGGGGGCCAGGGGAGCAGTTCTTC. Protein product: CASSTSGGPGEQFF.

This sequence joins TRBV3-1 (or the pseudogene TRBV3-2) and TRBJ2-2, with 11 positions matching TRBD2. Germline loops: CDR1 LGHDT, CDR2 YNNKEL (reference sequence). The ends lost 4 bases at V and 7 bases at J; junction bases unmatched: 5. The CDR3 runs 15 residues. CDR3 loop: CASSLSGGAVGELFF. In nucleotides, the CDR3 is TGTGCCAGCAGCCTTAGCGGGGGGGCCGTCGGGGAGCTGTTTTTT.

This chain uses TRBV7-8 with TRBJ1-3; unclear D gene. The ends were cut back, 5 bases at V and 9 bases at J, with 17 bases in the middle. Germline CDR1 reads SGHVS; CDR2 reads FQNEAQ. The CDR3 runs to 14 residues. CDR3 coding DNA: TGTGCCAGCAGCCCGAATGGGCCTGGGGTCACCATATATTTT. The encoded protein is CASSPNGPGVTIYF.

This chain uses TRBV9 with TRBJ2-5; D gene unclear. Germline V gives CDR1 SGDLS, CDR2 YYNGEE. With 0 bases removed from V and 3 bases from J, the gap between germline ends came to 9 bases. The length of the CDR3 is 14 residues. In DNA, the CDR3 is TGTGCCAGCAGCGTAGGGACGTTTAAAGAGACCCAGTACTTC. Translation gives CASSVGTFKETQYF.

V gene TRBV19 combines with J gene TRBJ2-2; D assignment may be TRBD1 or TRBD2 (5 bases each). Germline-derived CDR1 and CDR2 are LNHDA and SQIVND (reference sequence). Trimming removed 9 bases at V and 1 base at J, with 12 bases between. CDR3 length: 14 residues. For the CDR3, the DNA is TGTGCCAGCGAGGCAGGGAGGAACACCGGGGAGCTGTTTTTT. It is translated as CASEAGRNTGELFF. Variable domain in full (rest from reference TRBV19 and TRBJ2-2): DGGITQSPKYLFRKEGQNVTLSCEQNLNHDAMYWYRQDPGQGLRLIYYSQIVNDFQKGDIAEGYSVSREKKESFPLTVTSAQKNPTAFYLCASEAGRNTGELFFGEGSRLTVL.

The rearrangement links TRBV18 to TRBJ1-2; TRBD1 is a possible D gene (6 bases). Trimming left V 4 bases short and J 8 bases short, with 17 bases between. Germline-derived CDR1 and CDR2 are KGHSH and LQKENI. The CDR3 length is 14 residues. The CDR3 sequence is CASSRGEGEGGYTF. The CDR3 bases are TGTGCCAGCTCACGGGGTGAGGGGGAAGGAGGCTACACCTTC.

The DNA of the CDR3 is TGTGCCAGCAGTGACGGGACAGGGGGCGATCAGCCCCAGCATTTT. Translated, it gives CASSDGTGGDQPQHF. J is TRBJ1-5 and V is TRBV6-6; TRBD1 matches at 12 bases. The CDR3 consists of 15 residues. The trim removed 5 bases at V and 5 bases at J, leaving 4 bases unmatched. The germline V gene has CDR1 MNHNY and CDR2 SVGAGI (reference sequence).

V usage is TRBV4-1 and J usage is TRBJ2-1; 16 bases are a match to TRBD2. V dropped 6 bases and J dropped 9; count of bases not matched to a gene: 5. Germline V CDR1 and CDR2: MGHRA, YSYEKL. The CDR3 is 15 amino acids. For the CDR3, the DNA is TGCGCCAGCAGTCAGGGACTAGCGGGGGGGCGTGAGCAGTTCTTC. It codes for CASSQGLAGGREQFF.

The chain combines TRBV7-2 with TRBJ1-1; TRBD1 matches 7 bases. This CDR3 contains 16 residues. V was pared by 0 bases and J by 3 bases, with 7 bases of the junction left unmatched. The germline V gene encodes CDR1 SGHTA and CDR2 FQGNSA. The CDR3 loop is CASSLAERDRDTEAFF. The CDR3 DNA is TGTGCCAGCAGCTTAGCGGAAAGAGACAGGGACACTGAAGCTTTCTTT. The full variable domain, its missing parts supplied by reference TRBV7-2 and TRBJ1-1, is GAGVSQSPSNKVTEKGKDVELRCDPISGHTALYWYRQSLGQGLEFLIYFQGNSAPDKSGLPSDRFSAERTGGSVSTLTIQRTQQEDSAVYLCASSLAERDRDTEAFFGQGTRLTVV.

The rearrangement joins TRBV27 to TRBJ2-6; D unresolved. CDR1 is MNHEY, CDR2 SMNVEV, per germline (reference sequence). Trimming shortened V by 3 bases and J by 0 bases, and 12 bases separated the two germline ends. The CDR3 extends over 17 amino acids. CDR3 nucleotide sequence: TGTGCCAGCAGTTTTGGCCTGGCCTTCTCTGGGGCCAACGTCCTGACTTTC. It specifies CASSFGLAFSGANVLTF. Filled out from reference TRBV27 and TRBJ2-6, the complete variable domain reads EAQVTQNPRYLITVTGKKLTVTCSQNMNHEYMSWYRQDPGLGLRQIYYSMNVEVTDKGDVPEGYKVSRKEKRNFPLILESPSPNQTSLYFCASSFGLAFSGANVLTFGAGSRLTVL.

The chain joins TRBV12-3 or TRBV12-4 to TRBJ1-6; possibly TRBD1 for D (6 bases). The CDR3 totals 13 residues. Trimming left V 6 bases short and J 10 bases short, with 13 bases between. As DNA, the CDR3 is TGTGCCAGCAGGGGGGACAAAGGATCACCCCTCCACTTT. Translation gives CASRGDKGSPLHF.

This clone was observed a single time. V and J are TRBV5-1 and TRBJ1-2, with D possibly matching TRBD1 (6 bases). CDR3 size: 13 residues. Germline assignment: CDR1 SGHRS and CDR2 YFSETQ. Trimming stripped 7 bases from V and 8 bases from J, with 18 bases between. In DNA, the CDR3 is TGCGCCAGCTCTGGCCTGGGGGCGCGGGGCTACACCTTC. Translating it yields CASSGLGARGYTF.

The chain is built from TRBV20-1 and TRBJ2-2; possibly TRBD2 for D (6 bases). The CDR3 length is 15 residues. In germline, CDR1 is DFQATT, CDR2 SNEGSKA (reference sequence). The V and J ends lost 3 bases and 6 bases respectively, with 17 bases between them. The CDR3 loop reads CSASTGVQVAGELFF. CDR3 coding DNA: TGCAGTGCTAGTACGGGAGTACAAGTGGCCGGGGAGCTGTTTTTT.

The rearrangement uses TRBV28 and TRBJ1-1; TRBD1 aligns across 10 bases. V trimming: 6 bases; J trimming: 10 bases; junction bases outside the gene matches: 8. CDR3 length: 13 residues. Germline V CDR1 and CDR2: MDHEN, SYDVKM. As DNA, the CDR3 is TGTGCCAGCAGCCCACAGGGGACAGGGGTAGCTTTCTTT. This encodes CASSPQGTGVAFF.

The rearrangement uses TRBV7-8 and TRBJ1-5, with D hard to call. Between the trimmed V and J ends, which lost 1 base and 2 bases, there was a span of 9 bases. CDR1 is SGHVS, CDR2 FQNEAQ, per germline. The length of the CDR3 is 15 residues. The CDR3 here is CASSLGPQGNQPQHF. The CDR3 DNA reads as TGTGCCAGCAGCTTAGGTCCCCAGGGCAATCAGCCCCAGCATTTT.

The chain links TRBV28 to TRBJ2-3; D is perhaps TRBD1 (6 bases). The germline V gene encodes CDR1 MDHEN and CDR2 SYDVKM. The CDR3 has 16 residues. V lost 4 bases and J lost 4, with 18 bases in between. CDR3 nucleotides: TGTGCCAGCAGTTCAACCGGGACATCCTTTCCAGATACGCAGTATTTT. Translation gives CASSSTGTSFPDTQYF.

This chain joins TRBV15 and TRBJ1-4, with a weak D call TRBD1 (5 bases). Trimming removed 3 bases at V and 3 bases at J, with 11 bases between. Germline CDR1 is LNHNV and CDR2 is YYDKDF (reference sequence). CDR3 length: 15 amino acids. The CDR3 loop is CATSREPGANEKLFF. The CDR3 coding sequence is TGTGCCACCAGCAGGGAACCGGGGGCTAATGAAAAACTGTTTTTT. Drawing the rest from reference TRBV15 and TRBJ1-4, the complete variable domain is DAMVIQNPRYQVTQFGKPVTLSCSQTLNHNVMYWYQQKSSQAPKLLFHYYDKDFNNEADTPDNFQSRRPNTSFCFLDIRSPGLGDTAMYLCATSREPGANEKLFFGSGTQLSVL.